The 17 T cell receptor beta chains given below trace back to one sample, sequenced in a study of blood T cell repertoires in COVID-19. Using immunoSEQ multiplex PCR, the repertoire was profiled, and TCRdb retains in-frame clones only, with some absent. The sample records roughly 91,000 clones, 80% to 85% being singletons. The sample taken for sequencing was peripheral blood. The receptors stem from a man in his 70s with active or convalescent COVID-19.

The J gene is TRBJ2-1, the V gene TRBV11-2; D perhaps matches TRBD1 (7 bases). V lost 5 bases and J 2 bases, leaving 16 bases between the germline ends. The CDR3 contains 16 residues. Germline CDR1 is SGHAT and CDR2 is FQNNGV. The CDR3 DNA follows: TGTGCCAGCAGCCGCTACGCAGGGGGGACCTACAATGAGCAGTTCTTC. Translated: CASSRYAGGTYNEQFF. Variable domain in full (rest from reference TRBV11-2 and TRBJ2-1): EAGVAQSPRYKIIEKRQSVAFWCNPISGHATLYWYQQILGQGPKLLIQFQNNGVVDDSQLPKDRFSAERLKGVDSTLKIQPAKLEDSAVYLCASSRYAGGTYNEQFFGPGTRLTVL.

This chain uses TRBV30 with TRBJ1-2; D is unresolved. V was trimmed by 3 bases and J by 8 bases, leaving 10 bases between them. Germline assignment: CDR1 GTSNPN and CDR2 SVGIG (reference sequence). CDR3 length: 11 amino acids. CDR3 protein: CAWSPLEGYTF. The CDR3 DNA is TGTGCCTGGAGCCCACTCGAAGGCTACACCTTC.

J is TRBJ2-7 and V is TRBV15; 9 bases fit TRBD2. Germline V CDR1 and CDR2: LNHNV, YYDKDF (reference sequence). The ends lost 1 base at V and 3 bases at J; junction bases unmatched: 10. This CDR3 comprises 17 residues. The CDR3: CATSRAVERGARYEQYF. CDR3 nucleotides: TGTGCCACCAGCAGAGCAGTCGAGCGGGGGGCCCGCTACGAGCAGTACTTC.

V is TRBV28 and J is TRBJ2-1, with 9 positions matching TRBD2. Germline V lookup: CDR1 MDHEN, CDR2 SYDVKM. This CDR3 is 17 amino acids long. With 4 bases clipped from V and 8 bases from J, the junction kept 15 bases outside the gene matches. Written as DNA, the CDR3 is TGTGCCAGCAGTTCCCCTGGGAGCGGGGGGATGGGGGATGAGCAGTTCTTC. Translating gives CASSSPGSGGMGDEQFF.

This chain connects TRBV9 to TRBJ2-1, with D possibly matching TRBD2 (5 bases). CDR3 length: 16 residues. The V and J ends lost 4 bases and 0 bases respectively, with 14 bases between them. From germline, CDR1 is SGDLS and CDR2 YYNGEE. The chain's CDR3 is CASSPLPGSSYNEQFF. The CDR3 nucleotides are TGTGCCAGCAGCCCACTCCCTGGGAGCTCCTACAATGAGCAGTTCTTC.

This sequence joins TRBV5-4 and TRBJ1-6; no clear D. Trimming stripped 5 bases from V and 9 bases from J, with 15 bases between. Per germline, CDR1 SGHNT and CDR2 YYREEE (reference sequence). CDR3 length: 14 amino acids. CDR3 sequence: CASSPSAFPSPLHF. The CDR3 nucleotides read TGTGCCAGCAGTCCGAGTGCATTCCCTTCACCCCTCCACTTT.

The J gene is TRBJ1-2, the V gene TRBV5-1, with D perhaps TRBD1 (5 bases). The germline gives CDR1 SGHRS, CDR2 YFSETQ. The CDR3 spans 15 residues. V lost 0 bases, J lost 4 bases, and 13 bases lay in between. The CDR3 region has the DNA TGCGCCAGCAGCTTGGGCGGGACGGCTTCCTATGGCTACACCTTC. Amino acids: CASSLGGTASYGYTF.

The J gene is TRBJ2-1, the V gene TRBV6-5, with D uncertain. The germline CDR1 and CDR2 sequences are MNHEY and SVGAGI. The V gene lost 8 bases and the J gene lost 5 bases, with 10 bases spanning the gap. The CDR3 sequence is 12 residues long. The DNA of the CDR3 is TGTGCCAGCGGAGAACTGAACAATGAGCAGTTCTTC. It translates to CASGELNNEQFF.

V and J are TRBV12-3 or TRBV12-4 and TRBJ1-1; TRBD1 matches at 7 bases. This CDR3 contains 12 residues. V trimming: 7 bases; J trimming: 6 bases; junction bases outside the gene matches: 5. CDR3 DNA sequence: TGTGCCAGCACCCGTCAGGGGGCTGAAGCTTTCTTT. Protein sequence: CASTRQGAEAFF.

The chain has TRBV5-6 and TRBJ2-5, with 9 bases lining up with TRBD2. CDR1 is SGHDT, CDR2 YYEEEE, per germline. The CDR3 sequence is 15 residues long. V shed 0 bases, J shed 7 bases, and the junction held 7 bases outside the gene matches. The CDR3 spells CASSLASGVSVTQYF. The CDR3 coding sequence is TGTGCCAGCAGCTTGGCTAGCGGGGTTTCAGTGACCCAGTACTTC.

V gene TRBV6-1 combines with J gene TRBJ1-1; weak D call: TRBD1 (6 bases). Germline CDR1 and CDR2: MNHNS and SASEGT. V lost 4 bases, J lost 2 bases, and 17 bases lay in between. The CDR3 is 16 amino acids. The CDR3 DNA follows: TGTGCCAGCAGTGCATTAACCGGGACACGTAACACTGAAGCTTTCTTT. Translated, it gives CASSALTGTRNTEAFF.

V is TRBV28 and J is TRBJ2-1; 14 bases map to TRBD2. Looked up from germline, CDR1 is MDHEN and CDR2 is SYDVKM. The CDR3 covers 15 residues. With 5 bases clipped from V and 6 bases from J, the junction kept 3 bases outside the gene matches. The DNA of the CDR3 is TGTGCCAGCAGTGTGACTAGCGGGGGGGTCAATGAGCAGTTCTTC. Amino acid sequence: CASSVTSGGVNEQFF.

The chain recombines TRBV5-1 with TRBJ2-1; TRBD1 matches at 7 bases. The CDR3 length is 16 residues. Germline trimming cut 0 bases from V and 0 bases from J; bases unmatched to any gene: 3. The germline V gene has CDR1 SGHRS and CDR2 YFSETQ. The CDR3 DNA follows: TGCGCCAGCAGCTTGGAGGGGGCGAGCTCCTACAATGAGCAGTTCTTC. It is translated as CASSLEGASSYNEQFF. Full variable domain (remainder filled in from reference TRBV5-1 and TRBJ2-1): KAGVTQTPRYLIKTRGQQVTLSCSPISGHRSVSWYQQTPGQGLQFLFEYFSETQRNKGNFPGRFSGRQFSNSRSEMNVSTLELGDSALYLCASSLEGASSYNEQFFGPGTRLTVL.

The V gene is TRBV3-1 (or the pseudogene TRBV3-2), the J gene TRBJ1-2; D call uncertain. This CDR3 has 15 residues. V lost 4 bases and J 4 bases, leaving 16 bases between the germline ends. Germline V gives CDR1 LGHDT, CDR2 YNNKEL (reference sequence). This CDR3 is CASSPRVAGSYGYTF. For the CDR3, the DNA is TGTGCCAGCAGCCCTCGGGTGGCCGGGAGCTATGGCTACACCTTC.

The rearrangement joins TRBV11-2 to TRBJ2-1; D perhaps matches TRBD2 (6 bases). Per the germline V gene, CDR1 is SGHAT and CDR2 is FQNNGV. Deletions cut 1 base from V and 5 bases from J, with 12 bases between. CDR3 length: 15 residues. The CDR3 DNA reads as TGTGCCAGCAGCTTAGGGAGGGGTAGCCACAATGAGCAGTTCTTC. Amino acid sequence: CASSLGRGSHNEQFF.

CDR3 residues: CASSQVLAGRNNEQFF. The CDR3 DNA reads TGTGCCAGCAGCCAAGTTCTAGCGGGGAGAAACAATGAGCAGTTCTTC. The rearrangement uses TRBV14 and TRBJ2-1; 9 bases match TRBD2. The V and J ends lost 1 base and 5 bases, in that order; junction bases with no gene match: 6. The CDR3 consists of 16 residues. From germline, CDR1 is SGHDN and CDR2 FVKESK.

The chain links TRBV6-6 to TRBJ2-5, with 8 bases fitting TRBD1. The CDR3 has 16 amino acids. Germline values: CDR1 MNHNY, CDR2 SVGAGI (reference sequence). V lost 2 bases, J lost 5 bases, and 10 bases stayed unmatched. CDR3 region: CASSYPRQGIGETQYF. The CDR3 DNA is TGTGCCAGCAGTTACCCGAGACAGGGGATTGGTGAGACCCAGTACTTC.